A single sample is the source of the 2 T cell receptor beta chains below, sequenced in a study of blood T cells in healthy people across ages. A second PCR of 7 to 11 cycles used a sample-barcoded 5' primer and a J-beta primer mix. One entry per CDR3 protein results from TCRdb running MiXCR on the 5' RACE reads. The sample has 600,000 to 800,000 distinct CDR3 sequences, 52% seen once; the top ten hold roughly 13%. Sequenced sample: blood. Receptors originate from a woman aged 80 or over in good health.

This clonotype was recorded many times. This chain joins TRBV5-1 and TRBJ2-3, with D perhaps TRBD2 (5 bases). The germline V gene has CDR1 SGHRS and CDR2 YFSETQ. V lost 3 bases and J lost 6, with 14 bases in between. This CDR3 has 14 residues. In nucleotides, the CDR3 is TGCGCCAGCAGCTATGGACTCCTGACTGATACGCAGTATTTT. Amino acid sequence: CASSYGLLTDTQYF.

This clonotype was recorded at least ten times. The rearrangement uses TRBV12-5 and TRBJ2-3; D remains unclear. The CDR3 extends over 13 amino acids. Per germline, CDR1 LGHNT and CDR2 FRNRAP. The V end was cut by 7 bases, the J end by 3 bases, with 11 bases between. CDR3 nucleotide sequence: TGTGCTAGTGCCAGAACGGCAACAGATACGCAGTATTTT. Amino acid sequence: CASARTATDTQYF.